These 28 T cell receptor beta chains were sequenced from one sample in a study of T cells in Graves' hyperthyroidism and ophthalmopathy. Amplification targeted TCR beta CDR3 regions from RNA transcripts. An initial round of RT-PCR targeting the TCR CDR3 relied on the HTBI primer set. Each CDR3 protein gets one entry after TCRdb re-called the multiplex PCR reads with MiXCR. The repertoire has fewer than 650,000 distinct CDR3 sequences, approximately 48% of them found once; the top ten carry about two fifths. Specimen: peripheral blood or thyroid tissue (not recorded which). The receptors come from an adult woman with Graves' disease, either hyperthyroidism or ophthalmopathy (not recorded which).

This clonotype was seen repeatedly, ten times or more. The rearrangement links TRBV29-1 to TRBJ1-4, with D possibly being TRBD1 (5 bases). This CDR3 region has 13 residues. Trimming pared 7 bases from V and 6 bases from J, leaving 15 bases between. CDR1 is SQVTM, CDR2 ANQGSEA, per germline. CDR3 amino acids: CSARAGGDEKLFF. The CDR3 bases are TGCAGCGCCCGGGCGGGGGGGGATGAAAAACTGTTTTTT. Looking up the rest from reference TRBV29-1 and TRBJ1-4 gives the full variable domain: SAVISQKPSRDICQRGTSLTIQCQVDSQVTMMFWYRQQPGQSLTLIATANQGSEATYESGFVIDKFPISRPNLTFSTLTVSNMSPEDSSIYLCSARAGGDEKLFFGSGTQLSVL.

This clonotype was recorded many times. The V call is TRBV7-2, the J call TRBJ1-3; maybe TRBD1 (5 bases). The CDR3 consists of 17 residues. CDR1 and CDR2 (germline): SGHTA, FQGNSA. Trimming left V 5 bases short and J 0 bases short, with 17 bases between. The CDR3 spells CASSTQGTSVSGNTIYF. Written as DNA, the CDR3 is TGTGCCAGCAGCACCCAAGGGACGTCCGTCTCTGGAAACACCATATATTTT.

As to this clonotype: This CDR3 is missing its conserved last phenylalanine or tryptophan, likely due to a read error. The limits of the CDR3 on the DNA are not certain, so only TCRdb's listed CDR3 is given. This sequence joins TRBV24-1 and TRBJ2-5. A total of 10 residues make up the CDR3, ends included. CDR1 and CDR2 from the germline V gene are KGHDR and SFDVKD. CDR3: CATSGSTITS.

In DNA, the CDR3 is TGTGCCAGCAGCACCGAGGGGGTCCTCTACGAGCAGTACTTC. It specifies CASSTEGVLYEQYF. The chain employs TRBV7-9 and TRBJ2-7; a weak D match, TRBD1 (6 bases). CDR3 length equals 14 residues. The germline V gene has CDR1 SEHNR and CDR2 FQNEAQ (reference sequence). The V end was cut by 5 bases, the J end by 3 bases, with 14 bases between. Complete variable domain (other parts from reference TRBV7-9 and TRBJ2-7): DTGVSQNPRHKITKRGQNVTFRCDPISEHNRLYWYRQTLGQGPEFLTYFQNEAQLEKSRLLSDRFSAERPKGSFSTLEIQRTEQGDSAMYLCASSTEGVLYEQYFGPGTRLTVT.

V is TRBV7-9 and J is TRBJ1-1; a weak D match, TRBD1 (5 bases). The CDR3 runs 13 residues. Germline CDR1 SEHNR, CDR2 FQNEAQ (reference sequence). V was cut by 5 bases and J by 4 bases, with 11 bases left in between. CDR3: CASSTSGTTEAFF. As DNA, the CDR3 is TGTGCCAGCAGCACCTCAGGGACCACTGAAGCTTTCTTT.

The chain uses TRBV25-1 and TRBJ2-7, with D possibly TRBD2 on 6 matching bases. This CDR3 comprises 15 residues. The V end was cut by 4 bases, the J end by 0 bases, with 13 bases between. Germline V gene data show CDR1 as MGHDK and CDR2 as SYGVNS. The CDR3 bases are TGTGCCAGCAGTGCGGACCGGGACTTCTCCTACGAGCAGTACTTC. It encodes CASSADRDFSYEQYF.

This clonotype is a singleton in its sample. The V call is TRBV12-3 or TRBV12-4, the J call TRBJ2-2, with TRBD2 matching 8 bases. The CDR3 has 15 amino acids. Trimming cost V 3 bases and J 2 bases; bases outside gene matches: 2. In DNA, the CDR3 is TGTGCCAGCAGTTTCAGCGGGAGAAACACCGGGGAGCTGTTTTTT. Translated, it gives CASSFSGRNTGELFF.

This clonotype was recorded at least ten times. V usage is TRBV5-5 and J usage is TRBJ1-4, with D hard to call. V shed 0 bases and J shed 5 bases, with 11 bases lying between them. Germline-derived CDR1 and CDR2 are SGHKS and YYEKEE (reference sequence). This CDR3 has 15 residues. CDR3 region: CASSLEATRNEKLFF. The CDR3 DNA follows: TGTGCCAGCAGCTTGGAGGCGACGAGGAATGAAAAACTGTTTTTT.

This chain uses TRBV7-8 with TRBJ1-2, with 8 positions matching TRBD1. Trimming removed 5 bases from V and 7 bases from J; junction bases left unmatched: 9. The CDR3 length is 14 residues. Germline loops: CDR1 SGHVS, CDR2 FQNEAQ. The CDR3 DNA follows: TGTGCCAGCAGCCCCTCCAGGACAGGGACTGGCTACACCTTC. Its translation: CASSPSRTGTGYTF.

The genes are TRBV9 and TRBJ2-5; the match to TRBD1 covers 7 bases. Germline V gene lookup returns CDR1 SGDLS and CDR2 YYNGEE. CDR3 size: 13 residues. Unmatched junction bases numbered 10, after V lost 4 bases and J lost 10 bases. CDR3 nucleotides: TGTGCCAGCAGCACAGGACAGGCCCATGACCAGTACTTC. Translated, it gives CASSTGQAHDQYF.

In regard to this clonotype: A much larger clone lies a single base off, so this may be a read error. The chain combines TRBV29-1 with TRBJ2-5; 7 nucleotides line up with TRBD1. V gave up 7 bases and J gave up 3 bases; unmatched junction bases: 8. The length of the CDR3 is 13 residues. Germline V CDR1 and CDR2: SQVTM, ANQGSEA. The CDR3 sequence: CSARDSLEETQYF. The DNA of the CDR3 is TGCAGCGCCCGGGACAGCCTCGAAGAGACCCAGTACTTC. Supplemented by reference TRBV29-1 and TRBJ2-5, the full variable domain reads SAVISQKPSRDICQRGTSLTIQCQVDSQVTMMFWYRQQPGQSLTLIATANQGSEATYESGFVIDKFPISRPNLTFSTLTVSNMSPEDSSIYLCSARDSLEETQYFGPGTRLLVL.

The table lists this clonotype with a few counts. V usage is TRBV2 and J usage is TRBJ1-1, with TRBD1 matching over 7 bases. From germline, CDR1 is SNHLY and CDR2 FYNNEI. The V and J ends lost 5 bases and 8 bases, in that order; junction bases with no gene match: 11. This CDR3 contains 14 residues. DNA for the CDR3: TGTGCCAGCAGTATTGAACAGGGGATGGGCGAAGCTTTCTTT. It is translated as CASSIEQGMGEAFF.

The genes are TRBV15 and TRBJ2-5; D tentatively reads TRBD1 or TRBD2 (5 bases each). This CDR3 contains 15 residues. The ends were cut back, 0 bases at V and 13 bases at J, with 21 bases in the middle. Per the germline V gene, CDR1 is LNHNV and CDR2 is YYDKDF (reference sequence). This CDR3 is CATSRDGTPGSVGYF. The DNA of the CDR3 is TGTGCCACCAGCAGAGACGGGACCCCCGGGTCAGTGGGGTACTTC. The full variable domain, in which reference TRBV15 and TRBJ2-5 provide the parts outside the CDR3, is DAMVIQNPRYQVTQFGKPVTLSCSQTLNHNVMYWYQQKSSQAPKLLFHYYDKDFNNEADTPDNFQSRRPNTSFCFLDIRSPGLGDTAMYLCATSRDGTPGSVGYFGPGTRLLVL.

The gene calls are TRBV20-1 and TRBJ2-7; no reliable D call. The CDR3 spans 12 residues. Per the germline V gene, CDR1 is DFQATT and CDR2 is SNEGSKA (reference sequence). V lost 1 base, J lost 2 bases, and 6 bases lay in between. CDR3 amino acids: CSARGSAYEQYF. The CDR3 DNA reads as TGCAGTGCTAGAGGGTCCGCCTACGAGCAGTACTTC.

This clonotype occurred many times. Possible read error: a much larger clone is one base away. DNA of the CDR3: TGTGCCAGCAGTGAATGGCTAGGGCTCGGCTCTGGAAACACCATGTATTTT. Protein product: CASSEWLGLGSGNTMYF. The gene calls are TRBV25-1 and TRBJ1-3; D is uncertain. The CDR3 consists of 17 residues. Per the germline V gene, CDR1 is MGHDK and CDR2 is SYGVNS.

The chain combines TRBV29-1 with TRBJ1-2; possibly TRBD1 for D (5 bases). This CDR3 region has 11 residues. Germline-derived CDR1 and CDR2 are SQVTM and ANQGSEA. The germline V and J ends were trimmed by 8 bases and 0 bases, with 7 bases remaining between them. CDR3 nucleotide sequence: TGCAGCTCGGGACCTAACTATGGCTACACCTTC. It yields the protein CSSGPNYGYTF.

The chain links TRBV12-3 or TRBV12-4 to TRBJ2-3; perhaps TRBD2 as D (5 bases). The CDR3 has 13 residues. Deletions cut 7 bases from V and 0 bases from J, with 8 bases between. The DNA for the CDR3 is TGTGCCAGCATGCGGACTAGCACAGATACGCAGTATTTT. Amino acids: CASMRTSTDTQYF.

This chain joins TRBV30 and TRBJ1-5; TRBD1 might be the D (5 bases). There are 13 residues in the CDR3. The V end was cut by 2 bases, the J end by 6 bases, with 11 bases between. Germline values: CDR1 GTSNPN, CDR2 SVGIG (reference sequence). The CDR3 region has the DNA TGTGCCTGGAGTAGAATAACAGGTCAGCCCCAGCATTTT. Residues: CAWSRITGQPQHF. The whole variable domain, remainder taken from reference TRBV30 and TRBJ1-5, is SQTIHQWPATLVQPVGSPLSLECTVEGTSNPNLYWYRQAAGRGLQLLFYSVGIGQISSEVPQNLSASRPQDRQFILSSKKLLLSDSGFYLCAWSRITGQPQHFGDGTRLSIL.

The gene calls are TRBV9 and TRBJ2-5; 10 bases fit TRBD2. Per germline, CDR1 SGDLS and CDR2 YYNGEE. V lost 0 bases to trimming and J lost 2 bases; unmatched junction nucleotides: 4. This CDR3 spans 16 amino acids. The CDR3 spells CASSVGTSGIQETQYF. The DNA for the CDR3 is TGTGCCAGCAGCGTAGGGACTAGCGGAATACAAGAGACCCAGTACTTC.

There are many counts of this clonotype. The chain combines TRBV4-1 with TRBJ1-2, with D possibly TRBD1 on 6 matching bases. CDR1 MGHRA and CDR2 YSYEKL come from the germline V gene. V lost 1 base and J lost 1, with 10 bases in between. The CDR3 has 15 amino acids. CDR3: CASSQVTGLNYGYTF. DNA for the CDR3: TGCGCCAGCAGCCAAGTTACAGGGCTTAACTATGGCTACACCTTC.

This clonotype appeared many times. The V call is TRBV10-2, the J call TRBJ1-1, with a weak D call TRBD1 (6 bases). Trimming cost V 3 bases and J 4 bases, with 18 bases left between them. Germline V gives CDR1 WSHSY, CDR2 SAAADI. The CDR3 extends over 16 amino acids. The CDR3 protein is CASSDRRGGESTEAFF. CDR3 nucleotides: TGCGCCAGCAGTGACCGCAGGGGTGGGGAGAGCACTGAAGCTTTCTTT.

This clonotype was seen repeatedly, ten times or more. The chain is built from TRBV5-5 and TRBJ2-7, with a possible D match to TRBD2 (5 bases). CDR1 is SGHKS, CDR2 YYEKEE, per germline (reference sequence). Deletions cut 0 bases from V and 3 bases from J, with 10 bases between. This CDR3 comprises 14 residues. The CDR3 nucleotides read TGTGCCAGCAGCTTGGGACTACAAAACTACGAGCAGTACTTC. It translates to CASSLGLQNYEQYF.

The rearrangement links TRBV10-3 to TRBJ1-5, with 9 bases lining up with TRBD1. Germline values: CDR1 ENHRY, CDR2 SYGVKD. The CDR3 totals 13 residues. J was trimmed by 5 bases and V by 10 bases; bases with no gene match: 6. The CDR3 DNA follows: TGTGCCACCGGACAGGGGTTTGATCAGCCCCAGCATTTT. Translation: CATGQGFDQPQHF.

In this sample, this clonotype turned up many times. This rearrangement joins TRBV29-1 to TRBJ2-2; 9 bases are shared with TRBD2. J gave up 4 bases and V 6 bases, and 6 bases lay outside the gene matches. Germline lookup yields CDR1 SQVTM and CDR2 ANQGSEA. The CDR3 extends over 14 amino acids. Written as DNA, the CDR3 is TGCAGCGTGACTAGCGGTCTCATCACCGGGGAGCTGTTTTTT. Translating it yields CSVTSGLITGELFF.

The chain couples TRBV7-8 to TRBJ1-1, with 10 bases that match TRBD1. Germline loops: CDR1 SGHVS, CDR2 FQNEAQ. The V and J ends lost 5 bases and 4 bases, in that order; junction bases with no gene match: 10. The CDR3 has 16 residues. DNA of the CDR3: TGTGCCAGCAGCAACTCGGGGACAGGGGAGGGCACTGAAGCTTTCTTT. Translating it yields CASSNSGTGEGTEAFF.

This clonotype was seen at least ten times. The CDR3: CASSAGLAGTGGYF. DNA of the CDR3: TGCGCCAGCAGCGCCGGACTAGCGGGGACTGGCGGGTACTTC. This chain links TRBV5-1 with TRBJ2-7; 12 positions agree with TRBD2. This CDR3 region has 14 residues. The germline gives CDR1 SGHRS, CDR2 YFSETQ. J lost 12 bases, V lost 4 bases, and 11 bases had no gene match.

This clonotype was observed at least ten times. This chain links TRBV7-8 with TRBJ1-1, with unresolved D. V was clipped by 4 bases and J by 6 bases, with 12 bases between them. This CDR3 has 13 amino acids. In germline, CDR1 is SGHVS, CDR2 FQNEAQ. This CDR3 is CASSSETEAEAFF. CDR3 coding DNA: TGTGCCAGCAGCTCGGAAACAGAAGCTGAAGCTTTCTTT.

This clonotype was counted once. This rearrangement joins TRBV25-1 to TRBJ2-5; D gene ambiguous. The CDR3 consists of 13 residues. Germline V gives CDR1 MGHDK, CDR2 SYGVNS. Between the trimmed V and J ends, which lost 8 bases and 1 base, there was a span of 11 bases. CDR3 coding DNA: TGTGCCAGCGTCGCTCCGGGCCAAGAGACCCAGTACTTC. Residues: CASVAPGQETQYF.